This T cell receptor beta chain was captured by sequencing in a study of cytomegalovirus exposure and HLA in healthy donors (dated by TCRdb to the late 2010s). A note on the overall study: In an earlier analysis of around 540 of the donors, around 300 Gb of sequence data and some 120 million unique TCR beta sequences from about 180 million T cells were reported. High-throughput TCR immunosequencing, statistical association of individual TCRs with disease status, and machine learning were combined to predict cytomegalovirus infection status. Rather than drawing on any new phenotypic data, the later analysis identified candidate immune exposures from TCR beta sequences and the way those sequences occurred across donors. The number of donors typed differed by locus, with about 629-640 for A, B, C, DRB1 and DQB1, around 520 for DQA1, over 600 for DPA1, and around 450 for DPB1. Approximately 310 gigabases of sequencing data and tens of millions of unique TCR sequences were included in an early release covering several hundred HLA-typed donors. An earlier analysis of 587 of the donors used high-throughput TCR beta sequencing to judge whether each TCR beta V gene segment behaved as functional or pseudogenic. Every discovery cohort repertoire had been produced on one sequencing platform. In a later analysis, previously published TCR beta repertoires from 666 donors were re-analyzed and high-resolution HLA genotyping was added so that TCR occurrence patterns could be studied. The study used immunosequencing to profile the T cell repertoires of under 700 subjects and linked those repertoires to cytomegalovirus serostatus. Donor age, sex, ethnicity and CMV serostatus were compiled together with the repertoire data. Of the roughly 430 genotyped donors, 81% fell in the genetic ancestry cluster associated with self-reported Caucasian donors. The aim of the study was to test whether cataloging public T cell receptors could identify signatures of past pathogen exposure. On average, around 230,000 unique TCR beta nucleotide sequences were sequenced per donor among more than 350 genotyped donors of the cohort, with roughly 18% of those sequences being non-productive. Because of strong linkage in the cohort, four to six DR-DQ haplotypes were treated as single units for association and clustering. Along with the 666-subject first cohort, a separate validation cohort of over a hundred different subjects was used. A later genetic analysis used genome-wide SNP genotypes for about 55% of the 666 donors, treating that subset as a discovery cohort. Both class I and class II loci were covered by HLA typing, at four-digit resolution.

The cohort was made up of 500 to 850 healthy bone marrow donors. Cohort members were all nominally healthy when sampled, although unrecorded immune exposures were likely present. The donor tested CMV seronegative, placing the donor among the 350 or so seronegative members of the cohort. A peripheral blood sample was collected from each donor, and TCR beta sequencing was performed on peripheral blood mononuclear cells. Genomic DNA was extracted from the blood cell samples with the Qiagen DNeasy Blood Extraction Kit. Receptor libraries were prepared by the immunoSEQ multiplex PCR assay. For the multiplex PCR, a mixture combining 60 forward primers for TCR Vbeta segments and 13 reverse primers for TCR Jbeta segments was used. A multiplex PCR assay on genomic DNA amplified the CDR3 region of rearranged TCR beta genes. Amplified TCR beta libraries were sequenced as 87-base-pair reads on the Illumina HiSeq System. The authors' analysis ran thus. Across the 670 or so repertoires, a later analysis counted 80 million or so unique TCR beta chains, 9.5 million to 13 million of which were shared by at least two donors. Raw reads were error-corrected and collapsed into unique sequences with a nearest-neighbor algorithm that merged closely related sequences to remove PCR and sequencing errors. To assign V, D and J gene segments, CDR3 sequences were aligned to IMGT reference sequences. Each retained sequence needed at least a six-nucleotide match to both a V gene segment and a J gene segment. Rearrangements were called productive when the CDR3 lacked stop codons and stayed in frame with V and J; all others were non-productive. Following IMGT convention, CDR3 was defined as the stretch from the second conserved V-encoded cysteine up to the conserved J-encoded phenylalanine. The earlier analysis of some 540 of the donors excluded any sequence lacking an unambiguous match to a single V gene segment. An earlier analysis of approximately 590 of the donors classified V segments as functional when productive rearrangements were above 56.7% and as segregating when the standard deviation between donors was above 5%. A statistical classification framework was built to diagnose cytomegalovirus status from the catalog of TCR beta chain sequences. In a later analysis, TCR nucleotide sequences were compared against IMGT/GENE-DB human TR gene sequences so that V and J genes could be assigned. Using the TCRdist pipeline, a later analysis assigned CDR3 sequences along with most-parsimonious VDJ recombination scenarios. In a later analysis, every TCR beta chain was defined by the combination of its CDR3 amino acid sequence and its V-gene family, and reads without a unique V-gene family were dropped. A later analysis removed roughly 590 highly shared, low-generation-probability nucleotide sequences to deal with suspected cross-contamination and a sequencing artifact. In a later analysis, a clonal expansion index was calculated for each public chain from normalized within-repertoire ranks of inferred template counts. In a later analysis, generation probabilities were computed with a VDJ recombination model fitted to out-of-frame rearrangements, and the resulting probabilities were checked against IGoR. In a later analysis, hypergeometric tests were used to score TCR-TCR, TCR-HLA and TCR-CMV co-occurrence, with a repertoire-size bias correction applied to TCR pairs. False discovery rates were estimated in a later analysis by permuting HLA or CMV assignments 20 times. In a later analysis, co-occurring TCRs were grouped with DBSCAN, and TCRdist sequence similarity was added when clustering was performed within HLA-allele-positive subsets. For co-occurrence clustering, repertoires with fewer than 30,000 or more than 120,000 public chains were excluded, along with five or six repertoires with anomalous nucleotide sharing. The table comes from immuneACCESS by way of TCRdb, which keeps in-frame sequences with V and J called. Part of the clones is missing from these tables; in studies checked, under half for an unresolved V gene and the rest for unknown reasons. V, J and clone size were drawn from that table, and D and trimming were deduced from the DNA. The sample records some 130,000 clones, just under 80% of which are singletons. Together, the top ten hold approximately 1.6% of the sample.

Turning to this clone: Its specific antigen is unknown. Base qualities are missing; no much larger clone stands one base away.

Sequences SGHTA (CDR1) and FQGNSA (CDR2) are obtained from the germline V gene. V ends up 4 bases short and J 2 bases short, with an unmatched junction base count of 8. CDR3 length: 16 amino acids, cysteine to phenylalanine. The only DNA kept is the CDR3, 48 bases in frame from the first base. Broad study findings and their caveats: Some IMGT-functional V segments, including TRBV6-2 and TRBV6-3, could not be told apart with the 87-base-pair reads, so those segments were excluded. Specific HLA alleles were associated with 16,951 TCR beta sequences at a false discovery rate of 0.05 in a later analysis. In a later analysis, most CMV-associated TCR beta chains were found to appear HLA-restricted, with HLA associations seemingly driven largely by CMV exposure. In vitro tests confirmed that a few of the cytomegalovirus-associated TCR beta chains recognize cytomegalovirus antigens. An association between a missense DCLRE1C variant and V-gene and J-gene trimming of TCR beta chains was found in a later genetic analysis and replicated in an independent cohort. Sequencing depth was assumed to be roughly uniform across donors in the presence/absence analyses, though that assumption may not hold. A group of highly shared sequence variants was considered likely to be a technical artifact of the sequencing pipeline. The study listed around 160 TCR beta chains as associated with cytomegalovirus. In this cohort, only TCR beta chains were sequenced, and detectable features were limited by the absence of alpha or paired-chain data. According to a later analysis, TCR association rates differed among HLA loci, with DRB1 alleles showing the most associated TCRs and HLA-C alleles showing the fewest. Several of the top co-occurrence clusters appeared to be linked to parvovirus B19, influenza, CMV and Epstein-Barr virus, according to a later analysis. The classifier was reported to diagnose cytomegalovirus status with high specificity and sensitivity in both the original and validation cohorts. Because HLA typing was missing for some donors at each locus, association tests included only the typed subset. A further reported finding was that TCR beta sequences accurately predicted the HLA-A and HLA-B alleles for most subjects in the first cohort. When HLA alleles, especially DR and DQ, strongly co-occurred, TCR associations were difficult to assign to individual alleles. Linkage disequilibrium might explain the correlated functional status among segregating V segments, but an unknown experimental factor could not be ruled out. According to a later genetic analysis, donors in an Asian-associated ancestry cluster had fewer N-insertions in productive TCRs than the roughly 700-donor mean. According to the authors, the approach could potentially be generalized to other disease states and immunological phenotypes. Most TCR sequences were seen in very few donors, while some public TCRs were found in many individuals. Because counts were too low, seventeen rarely observed V segments, including chromosome 9 orphons, were left out of the earlier analysis of a few hundred of the donors. CMV serostatus was the only immune exposure information available for the cohort. In a later analysis, HLA-associated TCR beta chains showed more clonal expansion and lower generation probabilities than non-associated chains that were equally common. In an earlier analysis of about 600 of the donors, most TCR beta V segments appeared in productive rearrangements about 87% or about 30% of the time, broadly matching IMGT annotations.

The source of this sequence is a woman younger than 35 in good health and CMV-seronegative. Sequenced input: PBMCs. This sequence uses TRBV7-2 and TRBJ2-1, with TRBD1 matching 7 junction bases. CDR3 region: CASSYPGQAPYNEQFF. The nucleotides read TGTGCCAGCAGCTATCCCGGACAGGCCCCCTACAATGAGCAGTTCTTC.